This entry lists 27 T cell receptor beta chains sequenced from one sample in a study of cytomegalovirus exposure and HLA in healthy donors. Primers: 60 Vbeta forward and 13 Jbeta reverse. The assay was immunoSEQ multiplex PCR, and TCRdb's table has in-frame clones only and misses some. The sample holds some 130,000 clones, roughly 80% seen once. Sequencing input: PBMCs. The receptors were gathered from a girl aged 2 to 9 in good health and CMV-seronegative.

This clone was detected only a few times. This chain links TRBV27 with TRBJ1-5, with 7 bases lining up with TRBD1. The germline V gene encodes CDR1 MNHEY and CDR2 SMNVEV (reference sequence). CDR3 length: 14 residues. J was trimmed by 2 bases and V by 6 bases; bases with no gene match: 4. In nucleotides, the CDR3 is TGTGCCAGCAGAGTAACAGGGGGCAATCAGCCCCAGCATTTT. Translating gives CASRVTGGNQPQHF.

The rearrangement joins TRBV28 to TRBJ2-5; a possible D gene is TRBD2 (6 bases). The V gene lost 5 bases and the J gene lost 1 base, with 14 bases spanning the gap. The germline V gene has CDR1 MDHEN and CDR2 SYDVKM. CDR3 length equals 15 residues. The CDR3 region has the DNA TGTGCCAGCAGTGCCGGGGGTGCCCCCCAAGAGACCCAGTACTTC. Protein sequence: CASSAGGAPQETQYF.

This clone has only one observation. J is TRBJ1-1 and V is TRBV19, with unresolved D. The V end was cut by 3 bases, the J end by 4 bases, with 12 bases between. CDR3 length: 14 amino acids. Per germline, CDR1 LNHDA and CDR2 SQIVND (reference sequence). CDR3 residues: CASSINIRGTEAFF. The CDR3 nucleotides are TGTGCCAGTAGTATTAACATTCGAGGCACTGAAGCTTTCTTT.

This clone came up a few times. J is TRBJ2-1 and V is TRBV14, with D unresolved. The CDR3 covers 11 residues. From germline, CDR1 is SGHDN and CDR2 FVKESK. Deletions cut 4 bases from V and 7 bases from J, with 5 bases between. CDR3 bases: TGTGCCAGCAGCCGCAGGAATGAGCAGTTCTTC. It specifies CASSRRNEQFF.

V usage is TRBV27 and J usage is TRBJ1-4; 8 bases fit TRBD1. The J segment lost 8 bases and the V segment lost 4 bases, leaving 6 bases of the junction unmatched. Germline CDR1 and CDR2: MNHEY and SMNVEV (reference sequence). CDR3 length: 14 amino acids. CDR3 in DNA: TGTGCCAGCAGTTACGTGACAGGGGCCGAAAAACTGTTTTTT. Translation gives CASSYVTGAEKLFF.

The CDR3 bases are TGTGCCAGCACCCCGGACAGGGGGGATGAGCAGTTCTTC. Protein product: CASTPDRGDEQFF. The chain recombines TRBV7-9 with TRBJ2-1; 10 bases align to TRBD1. Trimming removed 7 bases from V and 8 bases from J; junction bases left unmatched: 5. CDR3 length: 13 residues. CDR1 and CDR2 from the germline V gene are SEHNR and FQNEAQ (reference sequence).

This clone was seen a handful of times. The gene calls are TRBV5-1 and TRBJ1-1; 7 bases map to TRBD1. The CDR3 loop spans 15 amino acids. CDR1 and CDR2 from the germline V gene are SGHRS and YFSETQ. The trim removed 2 bases at V and 3 bases at J, leaving 7 bases unmatched. CDR3 sequence: CASSFIQTGDTEAFF. CDR3 in DNA: TGCGCCAGCAGCTTTATTCAAACAGGGGACACTGAAGCTTTCTTT.

The chain joins TRBV7-2 to TRBJ2-7; TRBD1 matches 11 bases. The CDR3 has 14 amino acids. In germline, CDR1 is SGHTA, CDR2 FQGNSA. J lost 6 bases, V lost 3 bases, and 4 bases had no gene match. CDR3 in amino acids: CASSFGQGAIEQYF. The CDR3 bases are TGTGCCAGCAGCTTTGGACAGGGGGCTATCGAGCAGTACTTC.

The chain is built from TRBV7-2 and TRBJ1-3; TRBD1 aligns across 7 bases. Trimming took 1 base from V and 4 from J; bases not matched to a gene: 4. Germline V gene data show CDR1 as SGHTA and CDR2 as FQGNSA. CDR3 length: 15 amino acids. Here the CDR3 DNA reads TGTGCCAGCAGCTTAGTGACAGGGTCAGGAAACACCATATATTTT. This codes for CASSLVTGSGNTIYF. The whole variable domain, filled in from reference TRBV7-2 and TRBJ1-3, reads GAGVSQSPSNKVTEKGKDVELRCDPISGHTALYWYRQSLGQGLEFLIYFQGNSAPDKSGLPSDRFSAERTGGSVSTLTIQRTQQEDSAVYLCASSLVTGSGNTIYFGEGSWLTVV.

V gene TRBV4-2 combines with J gene TRBJ1-4; TRBD1 matches 9 bases. Germline V gene sequence: CDR1 LGHNA, CDR2 YNFKEQ. Trimming took 1 base from V and 8 from J; bases not matched to a gene: 17. The CDR3 length is 19 residues. CDR3 coding DNA: TGTGCCAGCAGCCAAGCGACCGGGACAGGGATCCCCCTTGGCGAAAAACTGTTTTTT. Translation: CASSQATGTGIPLGEKLFF.

The rearrangement uses TRBV5-1 and TRBJ2-7; 11 bases fit TRBD2. Germline V gene data show CDR1 as SGHRS and CDR2 as YFSETQ. With 0 bases clipped from V and 3 bases from J, the junction kept 2 bases outside the gene matches. CDR3 size: 15 residues. The CDR3 sequence: CASSLEGTSGYEQYF. CDR3 in DNA: TGCGCCAGCAGCTTGGAAGGGACTAGCGGCTACGAGCAGTACTTC.

The chain joins TRBV10-1 to TRBJ2-7, with 7 positions matching TRBD2. In germline, CDR1 is WNHNN, CDR2 SYGVQD (reference sequence). CDR3 length: 13 amino acids. Losses at the gene ends were 11 bases for V and 0 bases for J; bases not matched to a gene: 7. CDR3 protein: CAAWAGASYEQYF. The CDR3 DNA reads TGCGCCGCCTGGGCGGGAGCCTCCTACGAGCAGTACTTC.

The chain links TRBV28 to TRBJ2-1, with 10 bases that match TRBD2. The CDR3 covers 15 residues. Per germline, CDR1 MDHEN and CDR2 SYDVKM. The ends lost 5 bases at V and 2 bases at J; junction bases unmatched: 3. CDR3 DNA: TGTGCCAGCAGTCGGACTAGCGGAACCTACAATGAGCAGTTCTTC. This sequence encodes CASSRTSGTYNEQFF.

The sample holds one count of this clone. The CDR3 DNA follows: TGTGCCAGCAGCCGGGACTCGAGCTCCTACAATGAGCAGTTCTTC. Protein: CASSRDSSSYNEQFF. This chain links TRBV7-2 with TRBJ2-1, with D perhaps matching TRBD2 (6 bases). The CDR3 is 15 residues long. Germline CDR1 is SGHTA and CDR2 is FQGNSA. The V and J ends lost 5 bases and 0 bases respectively, with 11 bases between them.

The genes are TRBV29-1 and TRBJ2-5, with TRBD2 matching 7 bases. This CDR3 region has 14 residues. Germline values: CDR1 SQVTM, CDR2 ANQGSEA. The trim removed 4 bases at V and 4 bases at J, leaving 9 bases unmatched. The DNA for the CDR3 is TGCAGCGTTGTTCTGATGACTAGCCCAGAGACCCAGTACTTC. Translating it yields CSVVLMTSPETQYF.

The rearrangement uses TRBV19 and TRBJ2-7, with 9 bases fitting TRBD1. V was clipped by 1 base and J by 3 bases; unmatched bases: 1. From germline, CDR1 is LNHDA and CDR2 SQIVND (reference sequence). There are 14 residues in the CDR3. The CDR3 here is CASSIATGGYEQYF. CDR3 coding DNA: TGTGCCAGTAGTATAGCGACAGGGGGCTACGAGCAGTACTTC.

The chain couples TRBV9 to TRBJ2-1; TRBD2 agrees at 9 bases. Per the germline V gene, CDR1 is SGDLS and CDR2 is YYNGEE. The CDR3 spans 15 residues. The junction had 6 bases not matched to a gene; V was cut back by 2 bases and J by 6 bases. In DNA, the CDR3 is TGTGCCAGCAGCGTCTTGGGACTAGCTACCAATGAGCAGTTCTTC. Its protein is CASSVLGLATNEQFF.

This clone has only a few counts. V is TRBV5-4 and J is TRBJ2-6; no firm D call. The CDR3 runs 16 residues. Trimming removed 0 bases at V and 0 bases at J, with 7 bases between. Germline CDR1 is SGHNT and CDR2 is YYREEE (reference sequence). CDR3 residues: CASSLDLNSGANVLTF. CDR3 nucleotides: TGTGCCAGCAGCTTGGACTTGAACTCTGGGGCCAACGTCCTGACTTTC.

V gene TRBV7-6 combines with J gene TRBJ2-7; TRBD2 is a possible D gene (6 bases). Germline V gives CDR1 SGHVS, CDR2 FNYEAQ. The length of the CDR3 is 13 residues. V lost 5 bases and J 1 base, leaving 9 bases between the germline ends. This CDR3 reads CASSRGGSYEQYF. The DNA of the CDR3 is TGTGCCAGCAGCCGGGGAGGTTCCTACGAGCAGTACTTC. Filled out from reference TRBV7-6 and TRBJ2-7, the complete variable domain reads GAGVSQSPRYKVTKRGQDVALRCDPISGHVSLYWYRQALGQGPEFLTYFNYEAQQDKSGLPNDRFSAERPEGSISTLTIQRTEQRDSAMYRCASSRGGSYEQYFGPGTRLTVT.

This clone was seen a few times. The chain carries TRBV5-5 and TRBJ2-7; TRBD1 matches at 8 bases. This CDR3 is built from 14 residues. From germline, CDR1 is SGHKS and CDR2 YYEKEE (reference sequence). V lost 4 bases, J lost 5 bases, and 8 bases stayed unmatched. CDR3 nucleotides: TGTGCCAGCAGCATAGGACAGGGCGAGGACGAGCAGTACTTC. This translates into CASSIGQGEDEQYF.

This chain links TRBV19 with TRBJ2-3; D may be TRBD2 (5 bases). The CDR3 consists of 12 residues. CDR1 and CDR2 from the germline V gene are LNHDA and SQIVND (reference sequence). V was pared by 8 bases and J by 8 bases, with 14 bases between. CDR3 in amino acids: CASSDGAATQYF. CDR3 nucleotide sequence: TGTGCCAGTTCTGATGGAGCGGCTACGCAGTATTTT.

In this sample, this clone turned up a few times. The chain carries TRBV4-3 and TRBJ1-2, with D maybe TRBD1 (6 bases). Germline V CDR1 and CDR2: LGHNA, YSLEER. The CDR3 has 16 residues. The V and J ends lost 1 base and 4 bases respectively, with 16 bases between them. Here the CDR3 DNA reads TGCGCCAGCAGCCAAGTAATGTCGCCCAGGGGCTATGGCTACACCTTC. This translates into CASSQVMSPRGYGYTF.

The rearrangement joins TRBV15 to TRBJ1-5, with 7 nucleotides matching TRBD1. The V segment lost 1 base and the J segment 4 bases; nucleotides outside the gene matches: 4. The CDR3 is 15 amino acids. CDR1 is LNHNV and CDR2 is YYDKDF in the germline V gene (reference sequence). In DNA form, the CDR3 reads TGTGCCACCAGCAGAGCCGGGACAGTAAATCAGCCCCAGCATTTT. It is translated as CATSRAGTVNQPQHF.

The chain has TRBV28 and TRBJ2-7; 11 nucleotides agree with TRBD1. The germline V gene encodes CDR1 MDHEN and CDR2 SYDVKM. The CDR3 length is 14 residues. V lost 11 bases, J lost 7 bases, and 13 bases stayed unmatched. The CDR3 is CAVRTGGSAREQYF. CDR3 bases: TGTGCCGTCAGGACAGGGGGCTCTGCAAGGGAGCAGTACTTC.

The chain carries TRBV5-1 and TRBJ1-2; D possibly corresponds to TRBD1 (6 bases). CDR3 length: 16 amino acids. V was pared by 0 bases and J by 1 base, with 13 bases between. Germline lookup yields CDR1 SGHRS and CDR2 YFSETQ. The CDR3 protein is CASSLEWTDLNYGYTF. The CDR3 nucleotides are TGCGCCAGCAGCTTGGAATGGACAGATCTTAACTATGGCTACACCTTC. Using reference TRBV5-1 and TRBJ1-2 for the parts outside the CDR3, the full variable domain is KAGVTQTPRYLIKTRGQQVTLSCSPISGHRSVSWYQQTPGQGLQFLFEYFSETQRNKGNFPGRFSGRQFSNSRSEMNVSTLELGDSALYLCASSLEWTDLNYGYTFGSGTRLTVV.

DNA of the CDR3: TGTGCCAGCAGCTTGGGGCAGGGTTCTGGAAACACCATATATTTT. This gives the protein CASSLGQGSGNTIYF. The chain uses TRBV7-9 and TRBJ1-3, with a weak D call TRBD1 (5 bases). V dropped 3 bases and J dropped 1 base, with 10 bases sitting between them. CDR1 SEHNR and CDR2 FQNEAQ come from the germline V gene (reference sequence). This CDR3 region has 15 residues.

V and J are TRBV7-3 and TRBJ2-2; D is possibly TRBD1 (5 bases). This CDR3 comprises 13 residues. CDR1 SGHTA and CDR2 FQGTGA come from the germline V gene. V dropped 5 bases and J dropped 7 bases, with 11 bases sitting between them. The CDR3 DNA reads TGTGCCAGCAGCGCAGGGAAGGTCGGGGAGCTGTTTTTT. Translation: CASSAGKVGELFF.